A single sample gave rise to the 32 T cell receptor beta chains below, sequenced in a study of T cells in Graves' hyperthyroidism and ophthalmopathy (dated by TCRdb to the late 2010s). The receptor library was made with multiplex PCR. Sequencing instrument: Illumina HiSeq 2000. TCR beta CDR3 regions were amplified from RNA transcripts. The TCR CDR3 was subjected to a first round of RT-PCR using the HTBI primer set and the Qiagen OneStep RT-PCR kit. TCRdb cleaned the public reads at Q25 with fastp, built clones with MiXCR and kept in-frame beta chains. Every entry covers one CDR3 protein and lists the most common genes and DNA from its rows. In this sample the table shows roughly 400,000 distinct CDR3 sequences, about 14% of which occur a single time. The ten most abundant clones make up 25% to 30% of the sample. Input material: blood. These receptors were taken from a man aged 45-60 years with Graves' ophthalmopathy.

The chain is built from TRBV18 and TRBJ2-7; TRBD2 matches 8 bases. Trimming removed 8 bases from V and 9 bases from J; junction bases left unmatched: 15. The CDR3 totals 14 residues. Germline CDR1 KGHSH, CDR2 LQKENI. This CDR3 is CASTLAGYDFRQYF. In DNA form, the CDR3 reads TGTGCCAGCACCTTAGCGGGGTATGACTTTCGGCAGTACTTC.

This clonotype was seen only a few times. The CDR3 bases are TGTGCCAGCAGTTACTCCCACCCCTACGAGCAGTACTTC. It yields the protein CASSYSHPYEQYF. V gene TRBV6-5 combines with J gene TRBJ2-7; D is unresolved. The ends were cut back, 0 bases at V and 2 bases at J, with 5 bases in the middle. Per germline, CDR1 MNHEY and CDR2 SVGAGI. The CDR3 extends over 13 amino acids.

The sample holds many counts of this clonotype. The CDR3 reads CASSVADLGEQYF. As DNA, the CDR3 is TGTGCCAGCAGCGTAGCGGACCTCGGCGAGCAGTACTTC. The chain combines TRBV2 with TRBJ2-7; a weak D match, TRBD2 (6 bases). CDR3 size: 13 residues. The germline V gene has CDR1 SNHLY and CDR2 FYNNEI. V dropped 6 bases and J dropped 6 bases, with 15 bases sitting between them.

In its sample, this clonotype was seen many times. The chain is built from TRBV28 and TRBJ1-1; TRBD1 matches at 8 bases. J was trimmed by 0 bases and V by 7 bases; bases with no gene match: 19. The germline CDR1 and CDR2 sequences are MDHEN and SYDVKM. The CDR3 sequence is 19 residues long. The CDR3 loop is CASNSRGQGGRAMNTEAFF. As DNA, the CDR3 is TGTGCCAGCAATTCCCGCGGACAGGGAGGGCGAGCGATGAACACTGAAGCTTTCTTT.

This clonotype was observed a handful of times. The chain combines TRBV4-1 with TRBJ2-7; D tentatively reads TRBD1 or TRBD2 (5 bases each). Per the germline V gene, CDR1 is MGHRA and CDR2 is YSYEKL. Deletions cut 0 bases from V and 7 bases from J, with 22 bases between. This CDR3 is 17 amino acids long. The CDR3 DNA reads TGCGCCAGCAGCCAAGATTTGTCCGGGACCCCCAGAGGGGAGCAGTACTTC. Translation: CASSQDLSGTPRGEQYF.

The rearrangement links TRBV12-3 or TRBV12-4 to TRBJ2-7; TRBD2 agrees at 7 bases. The CDR3 runs to 15 residues. The V gene end was trimmed by 2 bases and the J gene end by 6 bases; junction bases not matched to a gene: 10. CDR3 DNA sequence: TGTGCCAGCAGTTTATCCGGGAGGTCACAAAGCGAGCAGTACTTC. As protein: CASSLSGRSQSEQYF.

This clonotype occurred many times. The V gene is TRBV7-9, the J gene TRBJ2-3; a possible D gene is TRBD2 (6 bases). Trimming removed 3 bases from V and 2 bases from J, with 9 bases in between. The germline CDR1 and CDR2 sequences are SEHNR and FQNEAQ (reference sequence). The length of the CDR3 is 14 residues. Here the CDR3 reads CASSFPGVTDTQYF. The CDR3 DNA reads TGTGCCAGCAGCTTCCCGGGGGTCACAGATACGCAGTATTTT.

This chain links TRBV20-1 with TRBJ2-5, with a tentative D call TRBD1 (7 bases). The CDR3 covers 14 residues. With 3 bases removed from V and 5 bases from J, the gap between germline ends came to 16 bases. The germline gives CDR1 DFQATT, CDR2 SNEGSKA (reference sequence). This CDR3 reads CSASRGTASETQYF. The CDR3 DNA follows: TGCAGTGCTAGTCGGGGGACAGCTTCCGAGACCCAGTACTTC.

This clonotype was detected ten times or more. The chain is built from TRBV27 and TRBJ2-7; D perhaps matches TRBD2 (6 bases). Germline values: CDR1 MNHEY, CDR2 SMNVEV (reference sequence). The ends were cut back, 6 bases at V and 6 bases at J, with 18 bases in the middle. This CDR3 is 14 amino acids long. CDR3 bases: TGTGCCAGCAGCCTAGGTGGGGGGTTCCTCGAGCAGTACTTC. Its protein is CASSLGGGFLEQYF.

This clonotype was counted at least ten times. The chain has TRBV20-1 and TRBJ2-1, with a tentative D call TRBD2 (5 bases). Trimming pared 6 bases from V and 0 bases from J, leaving 18 bases between. This CDR3 has 16 amino acids. The germline V gene encodes CDR1 DFQATT and CDR2 SNEGSKA (reference sequence). CDR3 in amino acids: CSARGGSPGSYNEQFF. The CDR3 DNA is TGCAGTGCCCGGGGTGGTTCTCCTGGCTCCTACAATGAGCAGTTCTTC.

This clonotype was recorded many times. This chain connects TRBV20-1 to TRBJ2-3; the match to TRBD2 covers 9 bases. The germline gives CDR1 DFQATT, CDR2 SNEGSKA (reference sequence). The CDR3 runs to 14 residues. Trimming at V came to 3 bases and at J to 10 bases, leaving 11 bases not matched to a gene. CDR3 in DNA: TGCAGTGCTAGTGTGGGACTAGCCGGTAGTGCGCAGTATTTT. This gives the protein CSASVGLAGSAQYF.

The chain employs TRBV6-9 and TRBJ1-1, with 10 bases fitting TRBD1. J gave up 5 bases and V 4 bases, and 7 bases lay outside the gene matches. CDR3 length: 15 amino acids. CDR1 is MNHGY and CDR2 is SVAAGI in the germline V gene. In DNA form, the CDR3 reads TGTGCCAGCAGTTTCCAGACAGGGGGCAGAACTGAAGCTTTCTTT. Its translation: CASSFQTGGRTEAFF.

In its sample, this clonotype was seen many times. V gene TRBV30 combines with J gene TRBJ1-2; 8 bases align to TRBD1. After removal of 6 bases from V and 6 bases from J, the junction contained 12 bases not matched to a gene. Germline assignment: CDR1 GTSNPN and CDR2 SVGIG (reference sequence). The CDR3 covers 14 residues. The CDR3 sequence is CACKNRGRGDGYTF. CDR3 sequence (DNA): TGTGCCTGCAAAAACAGGGGGAGGGGAGATGGCTACACCTTC.

This clonotype appeared many times. V gene TRBV3-1 combines with J gene TRBJ1-5; 10 bases fit TRBD1. Germline CDR1 is LGHDT and CDR2 is YNNKEL (reference sequence). Trimming removed 1 base from V and 4 bases from J; junction bases left unmatched: 7. CDR3 length: 17 amino acids. For the CDR3, the DNA is TGTGCCAGCAGCCAAGGACCGACAGGGGGCTCAAATCAGCCCCAGCATTTT. Translated: CASSQGPTGGSNQPQHF.

The table lists this clonotype with many counts. The rearrangement uses TRBV2 and TRBJ2-1; D tentatively reads TRBD1 or TRBD2 (6 bases each). The CDR3 extends over 15 amino acids. CDR1 is SNHLY, CDR2 FYNNEI, per germline. With 1 base removed from V and 10 bases from J, the gap between germline ends came to 17 bases. The CDR3 protein is CASSEVRGDMEEQFF. CDR3 nucleotide sequence: TGTGCCAGCAGTGAAGTGAGGGGGGATATGGAAGAGCAGTTCTTC. The full variable domain, its missing parts supplied by reference TRBV2 and TRBJ2-1, is EPEVTQTPSHQVTQMGQEVILRCVPISNHLYFYWYRQILGQKVEFLVSFYNNEISEKSEIFDDQFSVERPDGSNFTLKIRSTKLEDSAMYFCASSEVRGDMEEQFFGPGTRLTVL.

The sample holds many counts of this clonotype. This chain connects TRBV20-1 to TRBJ2-7; TRBD2 aligns across 16 bases. Germline lookup yields CDR1 DFQATT and CDR2 SNEGSKA (reference sequence). The CDR3 extends over 19 amino acids. With 0 bases clipped from V and 6 bases from J, the junction kept 14 bases outside the gene matches. The CDR3 bases are TGCAGTGCTAGAGAGGCCTCCGGGACTAGCGGGAGGGCGGCAGGCGAGCAGTACTTC. It is translated as CSAREASGTSGRAAGEQYF.

This clonotype was seen repeatedly, ten times or more. V usage is TRBV20-1 and J usage is TRBJ2-5; the match to TRBD1 covers 7 bases. Looked up from germline, CDR1 is DFQATT and CDR2 is SNEGSKA (reference sequence). The V segment lost 0 bases and the J segment 4 bases; nucleotides outside the gene matches: 8. There are 15 residues in the CDR3. CDR3 loop: CSARDGRGWLETQYF. CDR3 DNA: TGCAGTGCTAGAGATGGCAGGGGGTGGTTAGAGACCCAGTACTTC.

This clonotype was picked up many times. V and J are TRBV9 and TRBJ2-2, with 8 bases identical to TRBD1. The V and J ends lost 3 bases and 4 bases, in that order; junction bases with no gene match: 11. There are 17 residues in the CDR3. The germline CDR1 and CDR2 sequences are SGDLS and YYNGEE. In nucleotides, the CDR3 is TGTGCCAGCAGCGATCCCCGACAGGGGTTAGGCACCGGGGAGCTGTTTTTT. Translation: CASSDPRQGLGTGELFF.

This sequence joins TRBV7-6 and TRBJ1-4; a weak D match, TRBD1 (5 bases). The CDR3 runs 12 residues. Per germline, CDR1 SGHVS and CDR2 FNYEAQ. V lost 8 bases and J 8 bases, leaving 12 bases between the germline ends. CDR3 in DNA: TGTGCCAGCGGCCCCAACAGGGAAAAACTGTTTTTT. Translation gives CASGPNREKLFF. Variable domain in full (rest from reference TRBV7-6 and TRBJ1-4): GAGVSQSPRYKVTKRGQDVALRCDPISGHVSLYWYRQALGQGPEFLTYFNYEAQQDKSGLPNDRFSAERPEGSISTLTIQRTEQRDSAMYRCASGPNREKLFFGSGTQLSVL.

The V gene is TRBV20-1, the J gene TRBJ2-3; 8 positions agree with TRBD2. After removal of 3 bases from V and 4 bases from J, the junction contained 6 bases not matched to a gene. The CDR3 contains 14 residues. The germline CDR1 and CDR2 sequences are DFQATT and SNEGSKA (reference sequence). The CDR3 sequence is CSASGGALADTQYF. CDR3 bases: TGCAGTGCTAGCGGGGGGGCTTTAGCAGATACGCAGTATTTT.

This clonotype was seen a handful of times. The chain carries TRBV24-1 and TRBJ2-5, with TRBD1 identical over 8 bases. From germline, CDR1 is KGHDR and CDR2 SFDVKD. This CDR3 spans 14 amino acids. Unmatched junction bases numbered 4, after V lost 3 bases and J lost 5 bases. Here the CDR3 reads CATSDVQGAETQYF. CDR3 in DNA: TGTGCCACCAGTGATGTGCAGGGGGCCGAGACCCAGTACTTC.

This clonotype was seen at least ten times. V gene TRBV3-1 combines with J gene TRBJ2-5; TRBD2 matches at 8 bases. The CDR3 extends over 17 amino acids. Looked up from germline, CDR1 is LGHDT and CDR2 is YNNKEL (reference sequence). The V gene end was trimmed by 1 base and the J gene end by 5 bases; junction bases not matched to a gene: 12. For the CDR3, the DNA is TGTGCCAGCAGCCAAGGGACTAGCCCCCCTAGGACGGAGACCCAGTACTTC. Residues: CASSQGTSPPRTETQYF.

This clonotype was counted many times. The J gene is TRBJ1-2, the V gene TRBV11-2; a weak D match, TRBD1 (6 bases). Germline CDR1 SGHAT, CDR2 FQNNGV. The CDR3 has 19 residues. Trimming pared 4 bases from V and 0 bases from J, leaving 24 bases between. CDR3 amino acids: CASSSIRRTATSANYGYTF. The DNA for the CDR3 is TGTGCCAGCAGCTCAATAAGGAGGACAGCAACTTCCGCTAACTATGGCTACACCTTC.

This clonotype was counted ten times or more. The chain recombines TRBV7-2 with TRBJ2-3, with D tentatively TRBD1 (6 bases). Germline CDR1 reads SGHTA; CDR2 reads FQGNSA. The CDR3 runs to 16 residues. Trimming removed 3 bases at V and 2 bases at J, with 15 bases between. CDR3 in amino acids: CASSFVGGPNTDTQYF. CDR3 sequence (DNA): TGTGCCAGCAGCTTCGTAGGGGGACCAAACACAGATACGCAGTATTTT. The entire variable domain, with the rest obtained from reference TRBV7-2 and TRBJ2-3, is as follows: GAGVSQSPSNKVTEKGKDVELRCDPISGHTALYWYRQSLGQGLEFLIYFQGNSAPDKSGLPSDRFSAERTGGSVSTLTIQRTQQEDSAVYLCASSFVGGPNTDTQYFGPGTRLTVL.

The rearrangement links TRBV24-1 to TRBJ2-1; no reliable D call. The CDR3 spans 12 residues. Germline V lookup: CDR1 KGHDR, CDR2 SFDVKD. Trimming pared 0 bases from V and 9 bases from J, leaving 5 bases between. The CDR3 DNA reads TGTGCCACCAGTGATTTGCTACTTGAGCAGTTCTTC. It codes for CATSDLLLEQFF.

This clonotype was observed a few times. The junction departs from germline at one end; a sequencing error may be responsible. The V and J genes are TRBV6-1 and TRBJ2-5; perhaps D is TRBD1 or TRBD2 (5 bases each). Germline CDR1 and CDR2: MNHNS and SASEGT. The CDR3 covers 15 residues. For the CDR3, the DNA is TGTGCCAGCCATAGTTTTCTGCAGGGTAGGGAGACACAGTACTTC. This translates into CASHSFLQGRETQYF.

The chain uses TRBV7-6 and TRBJ2-5; D possibly uses TRBD1 or TRBD2 (5 bases each). Trimming left V 1 base short and J 4 bases short, with 13 bases between. This CDR3 contains 15 residues. Germline V gene data show CDR1 as SGHVS and CDR2 as FNYEAQ. In DNA form, the CDR3 reads TGTGCCAGCAGCTTAGAAGGGGCACGGGGAGAGACCCAGTACTTC. It yields the protein CASSLEGARGETQYF.

The V and J genes are TRBV5-6 and TRBJ1-5; 12 bases fit TRBD1. J was trimmed by 0 bases and V by 1 base; bases with no gene match: 8. The CDR3 is made up of 19 amino acids. CDR1 and CDR2 from the germline V gene are SGHDT and YYEEEE. The chain's CDR3 is CASSLLGTGGGFSNQPQHF. The DNA of the CDR3 is TGTGCCAGCAGCTTGCTTGGGACAGGGGGCGGGTTTAGCAATCAGCCCCAGCATTTT.

The chain employs TRBV2 and TRBJ2-7; 8 bases align to TRBD2. This CDR3 has 18 residues. Germline-derived CDR1 and CDR2 are SNHLY and FYNNEI. J lost 4 bases, V lost 0 bases, and 14 bases had no gene match. DNA of the CDR3: TGTGCCAGCAGTGAAGCGGCAACTAGCGGCCGAGCTACATACGAGCAGTACTTC. It codes for CASSEAATSGRATYEQYF.

This clonotype appeared a few times. The chain employs TRBV24-1 and TRBJ1-4, with D unclear. The CDR3 has 14 amino acids. V lost 2 bases to trimming and J lost 7 bases, with 10 bases between them. The germline CDR1 and CDR2 sequences are KGHDR and SFDVKD. CDR3 nucleotide sequence: TGTGCCACCAGTGATTCGGGAACTGGTGAAAAACTGTTTTTT. Protein sequence: CATSDSGTGEKLFF.

This clonotype was detected ten times or more. V is TRBV30 and J is TRBJ1-1; D remains ambiguous. V dropped 4 bases and J dropped 0 bases, with 9 bases sitting between them. The CDR3 consists of 13 residues. Germline-derived CDR1 and CDR2 are GTSNPN and SVGIG (reference sequence). The CDR3 spells CAWNRNMNTEAFF. The CDR3 nucleotides are TGTGCCTGGAATCGAAACATGAACACTGAAGCTTTCTTT.

This clonotype was counted at least ten times. J is TRBJ1-1 and V is TRBV7-9; 10 bases match TRBD1. The CDR3 runs to 17 residues. V lost 5 bases, J lost 0 bases, and 9 bases stayed unmatched. Germline loops: CDR1 SEHNR, CDR2 FQNEAQ (reference sequence). DNA of the CDR3: TGTGCCAGCAGCCCTTGGGACAGGGGTACCATGAACACTGAAGCTTTCTTT. Amino acids: CASSPWDRGTMNTEAFF.